This TCR beta chain stems from a study of shared clonotypes between healthy human individuals. Findings and limits, study-wide: The generation probabilities recorded for non-shared clonotypes fell below those of clonotypes shared by all four donors.

Sequencing used immunoSEQ multiplex PCR; TCRdb keeps in-frame clones, though not all of them. Among some 660,000 clones listed, 73% were seen once. As for this clone: Its specificity is not known.

The germline V and J ends were trimmed by 3 bases and 4 bases, with 13 bases remaining between them. CDR1 SGHNT and CDR2 YYREEE come from the germline V gene (reference sequence). The CDR3 sequence is 14 residues long. This TCR came from a woman aged 25 to 39 in good health. The V gene is TRBV5-4, the J gene TRBJ1-1; D might be TRBD1 (6 bases). The sequencing input was memory CD4+ T cells sorted from blood. Subset noted: CD45RA-negative fraction. CDR3 nucleotides: TGTGCCAGCAGCTGGGAGGGGGAGGGCACTGAAGCTTTCTTT. The encoded protein is CASSWEGEGTEAFF.